The clone carrying this T cell receptor delta chain was detected a few times. Antigen specificity is unknown. V was trimmed by 8 bases and J by 4 bases, leaving 26 bases between them. The CDR3 is 17 residues long. The germline V gene has CDR1 TSWWSYY and CDR2 QGS. The data stem from a study of Vδ1+ human thymocytes. Points from the study as a whole: TRD repertoires were essentially private, unlike widely shared TRG clonotypes. Despite high sort purity, roughly 20% of thymic T cell receptor delta sequences were Vdelta2. Thymic TRG and TRD repertoires appeared highly polyclonal.

RNA was extracted from the cells and then reverse transcribed. Pooled V-gene forward primers with one constant-region reverse primer generated the CDR3 amplicons by multiplex PCR. TCRdb reanalysed the multiplex PCR reads with CATT. In the table there are tens of thousands of delta-chain clones, 15% to 20% of which are singletons. The chain joins TRDV1 to TRDJ1; a possible D gene is TRDD2 (5 bases). The receptor was derived from a boy under two years old who had congenital heart surgery. Sequenced sample: Vdelta1+ gamma-delta thymocytes from the thymus. Indicated subset: FACS-sorted CD3+ TCRalphabeta- TCRVdelta1+ TCRVdelta2- thymocytes. CDR3 DNA: TGTGCTCTTCGGTCAGAGTGGCTTCCGATTTTACACGATAAACTCATCTTT. Its protein is CALRSEWLPILHDKLIF.